Included here is one T cell receptor beta chain sequence, with context. This CDR3 spans 16 amino acids. Trimming took 3 bases from V and 1 from J; bases not matched to a gene: 3. Germline V gives CDR1 KGHDR, CDR2 SFDVKD. The study isolated at least 6.5 million PBMCs from each sample. These data originate in a study of blood T cells in healthy people across ages. The use of a sample-barcoded 5' primer and a J-beta primer mix characterized a second PCR of about 6 to 12 cycles. Each cDNA molecule was tagged by a template-switch adaptor that had 12 random nucleotides. Each CDR3 protein is one row after TCRdb ran MiXCR on the 5' RACE reads. The data show over 500,000 distinct CDR3 sequences, around 50% seen once.

The source material was blood. The chain has TRBV24-1 and TRBJ2-3; 10 positions match TRBD2. This receptor was taken from a woman older than 75 in good health. For the CDR3, the DNA is TGTGCCACCAGTGATCCCCTAGCGGGGGGCACAGATACGCAGTATTTT. Protein sequence: CATSDPLAGGTDTQYF.